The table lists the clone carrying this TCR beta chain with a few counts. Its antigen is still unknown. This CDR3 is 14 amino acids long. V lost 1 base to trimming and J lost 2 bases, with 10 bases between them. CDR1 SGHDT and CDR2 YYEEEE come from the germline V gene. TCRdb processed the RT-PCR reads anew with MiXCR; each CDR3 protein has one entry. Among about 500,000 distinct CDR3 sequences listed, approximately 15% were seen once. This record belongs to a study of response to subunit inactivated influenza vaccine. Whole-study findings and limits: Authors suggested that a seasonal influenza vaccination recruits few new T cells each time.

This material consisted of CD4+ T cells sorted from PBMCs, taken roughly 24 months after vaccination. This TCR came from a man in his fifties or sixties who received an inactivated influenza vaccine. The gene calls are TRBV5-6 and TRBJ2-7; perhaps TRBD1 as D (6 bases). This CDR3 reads CASSLPGTTYEQYF. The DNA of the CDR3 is TGTGCCAGCAGCTTGCCGGGGACAACCTACGAGCAGTACTTC.